This paragraph reports one TCR beta chain. The antigen is undetermined. Version v3.0 of the immunoSEQ assay was performed at survey level. Generated by immunoSEQ multiplex PCR, the TCRdb table keeps only in-frame clones and is missing some. The table has around 13,000 clones, roughly 90% seen once. This sample was included in a study of long-term antiretroviral therapy in people with HIV. Findings of the study overall: Within the repertoire, clones expanded before ART were dominant at all time points. Against controls, HIV repertoires showed narrower ranges of CDR3 length.

Germline V lookup: CDR1 SGHKS, CDR2 YYEKEE (reference sequence). The CDR3 is made up of 14 amino acids. J lost 9 bases, V lost 0 bases, and 6 bases had no gene match. Among participants with HIV, every one received treatment in the United States. This TCR derives from a woman aged 40 to 50 with HIV. V gene TRBV5-5 combines with J gene TRBJ1-5; 7 nucleotides match TRBD1. This specimen consisted of unsorted PBMCs, obtained 2.1 years after starting antiretroviral therapy. Here the CDR3 reads CASSLEGGQMPQHF. The DNA for the CDR3 is TGTGCCAGCAGCTTGGAAGGGGGACAGATGCCCCAGCATTTT.